Shown below are 13 T cell receptor beta chains from a single sample sequenced in a study of beta chain features in type 1 diabetes. TCRB transcripts that were expressed got sequenced, as all of the isolated RNA had been reverse transcribed. Method: immunoSEQ multiplex PCR; TCRdb's copy keeps in-frame clones and lacks some. The sample records under 900,000 clones, about a sixth being singletons. The source material was naive CD4+ T cells from blood. These receptors all come from a woman under 30 in good health.

In the case of this clone: Different DNA sequences within this sample yield the same CDR3. The rearrangement links TRBV7-9 to TRBJ2-5; D is ambiguous. The assigned J gene may be wrong: the sequence end matches TRBJ2-7 better. Germline loops: CDR1 SEHNR, CDR2 FQNEAQ (reference sequence). This CDR3 contains 13 residues. As DNA, the CDR3 is TGTGCCAGCAGCTTAGCGGGATCCTACGAGCAGTACTTC. This gives the protein CASSLAGSYEQYF.

The chain employs TRBV5-1 and TRBJ2-7, with unresolved D. Trimming stripped 4 bases from V and 3 bases from J, with 11 bases between. The CDR3 runs to 13 residues. Germline V gene data show CDR1 as SGHRS and CDR2 as YFSETQ. The CDR3 region is CASSPAFSYEQYF. The CDR3 bases are TGCGCCAGCAGCCCGGCTTTCAGCTACGAGCAGTACTTC.

The sample holds a few counts of this clone. This CDR3 reads CASSFPDEQYF. CDR3 DNA: TGTGCCAGCAGTTTTCCGGACGAGCAGTACTTC. The rearrangement joins TRBV28 to TRBJ2-7, with no clear D. Germline V gives CDR1 MDHEN, CDR2 SYDVKM. The ends were cut back, 3 bases at V and 5 bases at J, with 5 bases in the middle. The CDR3 consists of 11 residues.

There are a few counts of this clone. The chain combines TRBV13 with TRBJ1-1; D call uncertain. Per germline, CDR1 PRHDT and CDR2 FYEKMQ (reference sequence). The CDR3 runs to 12 residues. Trimming removed 1 base at V and 11 bases at J, with 11 bases between. In DNA form, the CDR3 reads TGTGCCAGCAGCTTAGTCCAGGCTTTTGCTTTCTTT. As protein: CASSLVQAFAFF.

A few counts support this clone. The gene calls are TRBV6-5 and TRBJ2-2; 8 nucleotides line up with TRBD2. Trimming took 10 bases from V and 4 from J; bases not matched to a gene: 2. This CDR3 is built from 12 residues. Germline V CDR1 and CDR2: MNHEY, SVGAGI. CDR3: CAISGSTGELFF. The CDR3 coding sequence is TGTGCCATCAGCGGGAGCACCGGGGAGCTGTTTTTT.

This clone was counted a few times. This chain uses TRBV18 with TRBJ2-2; 11 bases fit TRBD2. The CDR3 is 17 amino acids. J lost 2 bases, V lost 5 bases, and 7 bases had no gene match. Germline CDR1 KGHSH, CDR2 LQKENI. CDR3 nucleotide sequence: TGTGCCAGCTCATCCCTTACTAGCGGGAGTAACACCGGGGAGCTGTTTTTT. Its protein product is CASSSLTSGSNTGELFF.

This clone occurred a few times. The chain joins TRBV18 to TRBJ2-5; D unresolved. The CDR3 covers 16 residues. V was trimmed by 4 bases and J by 2 bases, leaving 17 bases between them. Germline loops: CDR1 KGHSH, CDR2 LQKENI. CDR3 bases: TGTGCCAGCTCACACTTGCCAGCCTCCCCTCAAGAGACCCAGTACTTC. Its protein is CASSHLPASPQETQYF.

The rearrangement joins TRBV5-4 to TRBJ1-1, with 7 nucleotides matching TRBD1. CDR1 is SGHNT, CDR2 YYREEE, per germline (reference sequence). Trimming took 4 bases from V and 7 from J; bases not matched to a gene: 4. The CDR3 covers 12 residues. In DNA, the CDR3 is TGTGCCAGCAGCCAGACAGGGTATGAAGCTTTCTTT. Amino acid sequence: CASSQTGYEAFF.

J is TRBJ1-5 and V is TRBV7-2, with D uncertain. The germline V and J ends were trimmed by 6 bases and 5 bases, with 11 bases remaining between them. The V gene's germline CDR1 is SGHTA and CDR2 FQGNSA. The length of the CDR3 is 13 residues. The CDR3 here is CASSLSVDQPQHF. As DNA, the CDR3 is TGTGCCAGCAGTCTTTCAGTTGATCAGCCCCAGCATTTT.

This clone was seen only once. Relative to the germline gene, one junction end is altered; a read error may explain this. The rearrangement joins TRBV6-1 to TRBJ2-7; possibly TRBD2 for D (6 bases). Germline V gene sequence: CDR1 MNHNS, CDR2 SASEGT. This CDR3 has 14 residues. CDR3 in DNA: TGTGCCAGCAGTGAAATCGGGGCGGGAACCCCTAATTTCTTC. This translates into CASSEIGAGTPNFF.

The chain recombines TRBV7-9 with TRBJ1-1, with 7 bases aligning to TRBD1. The CDR3 is made up of 15 amino acids. The germline gives CDR1 SEHNR, CDR2 FQNEAQ (reference sequence). Trimming took 5 bases from V and 5 from J; bases not matched to a gene: 11. DNA for the CDR3: TGTGCCAGCAGCCCCAGACAGGGTACGGGTACTGAAGCTTTCTTT. Protein product: CASSPRQGTGTEAFF.

Written as DNA, the CDR3 is TGTGCCAGTAGTATCCGGGGACCTCTTTTCTTT. It translates to CASSIRGPLFF. The chain uses TRBV19 and TRBJ1-1; D might be TRBD1 (5 bases). The CDR3 runs to 11 residues. The germline V gene encodes CDR1 LNHDA and CDR2 SQIVND (reference sequence). Trimming removed 3 bases from V and 13 bases from J, with 12 bases in between. Complete variable domain (other parts from reference TRBV19 and TRBJ1-1): DGGITQSPKYLFRKEGQNVTLSCEQNLNHDAMYWYRQDPGQGLRLIYYSQIVNDFQKGDIAEGYSVSREKKESFPLTVTSAQKNPTAFYLCASSIRGPLFFGQGTRLTVV.

A remark on this clone: With a much larger clone just one base away, this may be a read error. Other DNA sequences of this sample code for an identical CDR3. The chain combines TRBV5-5 with TRBJ2-1; D unresolved. Deletions cut 3 bases from V and 2 bases from J, with 0 bases between. The CDR3 spans 11 residues. Germline assignment: CDR1 SGHKS and CDR2 YYEKEE (reference sequence). Here the CDR3 reads CASSSYNEQFF. DNA of the CDR3: TGTGCCAGCAGCTCCTACAATGAGCAGTTCTTC. The entire variable domain, with the rest obtained from reference TRBV5-5 and TRBJ2-1, is as follows: DAGVTQSPTHLIKTRGQQVTLRCSPISGHKSVSWYQQVLGQGPQFIFQYYEKEERGRGNFPDRFSARQFPNYSSELNVNALLLGDSALYLCASSSYNEQFFGPGTRLTVL.